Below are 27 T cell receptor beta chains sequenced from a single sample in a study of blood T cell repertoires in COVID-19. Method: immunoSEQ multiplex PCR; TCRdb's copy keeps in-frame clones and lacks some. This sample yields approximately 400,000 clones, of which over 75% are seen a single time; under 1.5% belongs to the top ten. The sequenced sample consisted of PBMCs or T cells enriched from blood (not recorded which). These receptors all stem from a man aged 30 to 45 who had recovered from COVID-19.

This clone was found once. Here the CDR3 DNA reads TGCGCCAGCAGCCAAATCGGAGAGGGGGCTGATAACACTGAAGCTTTCTTT. As protein: CASSQIGEGADNTEAFF. The J gene is TRBJ1-1, the V gene TRBV4-1, with 7 bases fitting TRBD1. Germline values: CDR1 MGHRA, CDR2 YSYEKL. The CDR3 totals 17 residues. Germline trimming cut 2 bases from V and 2 bases from J; bases unmatched to any gene: 11.

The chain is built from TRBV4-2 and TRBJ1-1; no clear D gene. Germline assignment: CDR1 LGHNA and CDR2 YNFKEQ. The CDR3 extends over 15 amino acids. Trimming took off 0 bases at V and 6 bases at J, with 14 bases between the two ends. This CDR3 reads CASSQDQPGRPEAFF. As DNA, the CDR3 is TGTGCCAGCAGCCAAGATCAACCTGGGCGACCTGAAGCTTTCTTT.

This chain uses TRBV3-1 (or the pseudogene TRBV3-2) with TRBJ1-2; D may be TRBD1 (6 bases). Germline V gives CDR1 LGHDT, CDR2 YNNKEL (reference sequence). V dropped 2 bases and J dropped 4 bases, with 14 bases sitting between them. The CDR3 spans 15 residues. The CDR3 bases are TGTGCCAGCAGCCAACTGGACAGAAACCTCTATGGCTACACCTTC. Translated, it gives CASSQLDRNLYGYTF.

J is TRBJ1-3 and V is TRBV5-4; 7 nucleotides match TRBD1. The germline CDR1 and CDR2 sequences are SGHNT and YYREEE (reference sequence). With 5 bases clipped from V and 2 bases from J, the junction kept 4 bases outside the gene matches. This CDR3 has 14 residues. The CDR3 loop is CASSKTGPGNTIYF. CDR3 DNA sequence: TGTGCCAGCAGTAAGACAGGGCCTGGAAACACCATATATTTT.

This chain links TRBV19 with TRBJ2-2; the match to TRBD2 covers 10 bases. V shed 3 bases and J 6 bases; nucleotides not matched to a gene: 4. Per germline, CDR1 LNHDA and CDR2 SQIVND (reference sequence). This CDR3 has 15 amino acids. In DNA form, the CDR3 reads TGTGCCAGTAGTATCATAACTAGCGGGGCCGGGGAGCTGTTTTTT. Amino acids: CASSIITSGAGELFF.

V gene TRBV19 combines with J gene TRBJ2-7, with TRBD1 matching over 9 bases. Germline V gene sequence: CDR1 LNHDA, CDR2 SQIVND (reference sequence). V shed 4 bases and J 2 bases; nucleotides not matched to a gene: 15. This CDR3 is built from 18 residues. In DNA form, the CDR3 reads TGTGCCAGTAGTACCCTTGCGTTAGGACAGGGGACGACCTACGAGCAGTACTTC. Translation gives CASSTLALGQGTTYEQYF.

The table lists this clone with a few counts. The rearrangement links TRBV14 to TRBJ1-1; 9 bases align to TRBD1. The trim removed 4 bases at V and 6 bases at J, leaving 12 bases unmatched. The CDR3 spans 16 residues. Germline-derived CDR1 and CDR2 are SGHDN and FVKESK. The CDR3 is CASSRTGDMGTAEAFF. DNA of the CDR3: TGTGCCAGCAGCCGGACAGGGGATATGGGCACTGCTGAAGCTTTCTTT. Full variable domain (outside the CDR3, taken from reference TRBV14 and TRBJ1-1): EAGVTQFPSHSVIEKGQTVTLRCDPISGHDNLYWYRRVMGKEIKFLLHFVKESKQDESGMPNNRFLAERTGGTYSTLKVQPAELEDSGVYFCASSRTGDMGTAEAFFGQGTRLTVV.

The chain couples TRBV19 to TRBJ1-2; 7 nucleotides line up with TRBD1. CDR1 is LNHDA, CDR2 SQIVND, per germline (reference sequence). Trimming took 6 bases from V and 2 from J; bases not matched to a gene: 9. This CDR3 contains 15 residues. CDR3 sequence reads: CASSRSGTVNYGYTF. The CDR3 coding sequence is TGTGCCAGTAGCCGATCCGGGACAGTGAACTATGGCTACACCTTC.

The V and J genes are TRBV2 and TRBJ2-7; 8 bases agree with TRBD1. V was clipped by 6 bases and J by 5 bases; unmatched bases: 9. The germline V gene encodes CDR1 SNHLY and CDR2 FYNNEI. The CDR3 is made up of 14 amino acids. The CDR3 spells CASSGRQGMDEQYF. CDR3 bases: TGTGCCAGCAGCGGTAGACAGGGGATGGACGAGCAGTACTTC.

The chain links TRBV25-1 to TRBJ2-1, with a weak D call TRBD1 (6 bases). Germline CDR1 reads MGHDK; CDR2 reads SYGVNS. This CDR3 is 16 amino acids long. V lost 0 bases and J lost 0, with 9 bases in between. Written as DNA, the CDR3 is TGTGCCAGCAGTGAATATAGCAGGGGCTCCTACAATGAGCAGTTCTTC. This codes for CASSEYSRGSYNEQFF.

The CDR3 reads CASSPSSGRGNSPLHF. The CDR3 nucleotides read TGTGCCAGCTCACCATCTTCAGGGAGGGGTAATTCACCCCTCCACTTT. The J gene is TRBJ1-6, the V gene TRBV18; D may be TRBD1 (5 bases). CDR1 is KGHSH and CDR2 is LQKENI in the germline V gene. V was pared by 2 bases and J by 6 bases, with 14 bases between. The CDR3 has 16 residues. The full variable domain, rest sourced from reference TRBV18 and TRBJ1-6, is NAGVMQNPRHLVRRRGQEARLRCSPMKGHSHVYWYRQLPEEGLKFMVYLQKENIIDESGMPKERFSAEFPKEGPSILRIQQVVRGDSAAYFCASSPSSGRGNSPLHFGNGTRLTVT.

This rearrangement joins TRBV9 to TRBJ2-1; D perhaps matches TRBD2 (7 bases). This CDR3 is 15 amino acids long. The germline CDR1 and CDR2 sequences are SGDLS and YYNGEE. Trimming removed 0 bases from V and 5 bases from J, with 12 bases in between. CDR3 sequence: CASSVDPGGNNEQFF. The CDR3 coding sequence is TGTGCCAGCAGCGTAGATCCGGGGGGCAACAATGAGCAGTTCTTC. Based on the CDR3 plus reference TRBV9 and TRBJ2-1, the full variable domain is DSGVTQTPKHLITATGQRVTLRCSPRSGDLSVYWYQQSLDQGLQFLIQYYNGEERAKGNILERFSAQQFPDLHSELNLSSLELGDSALYFCASSVDPGGNNEQFFGPGTRLTVL.

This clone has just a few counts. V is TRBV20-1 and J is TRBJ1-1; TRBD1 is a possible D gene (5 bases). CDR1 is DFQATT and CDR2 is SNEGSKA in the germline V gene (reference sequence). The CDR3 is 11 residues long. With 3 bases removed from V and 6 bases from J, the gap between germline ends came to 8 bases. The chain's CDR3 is CSASRVPEAFF. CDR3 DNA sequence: TGCAGTGCTAGCAGGGTGCCTGAAGCTTTCTTT.

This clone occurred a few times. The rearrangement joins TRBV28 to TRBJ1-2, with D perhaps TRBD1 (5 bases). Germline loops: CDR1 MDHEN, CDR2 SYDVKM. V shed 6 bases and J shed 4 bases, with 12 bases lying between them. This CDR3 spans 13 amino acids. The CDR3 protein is CASSRGGGYGYTF. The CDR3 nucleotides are TGTGCCAGCAGCCGCGGGGGTGGCTATGGCTACACCTTC.

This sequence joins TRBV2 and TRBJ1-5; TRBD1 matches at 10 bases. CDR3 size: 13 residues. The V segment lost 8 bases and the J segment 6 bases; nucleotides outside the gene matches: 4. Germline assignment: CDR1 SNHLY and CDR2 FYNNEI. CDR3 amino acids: CASFRDRGQPQHF. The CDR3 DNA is TGTGCCAGCTTTAGGGACAGGGGTCAGCCCCAGCATTTT.

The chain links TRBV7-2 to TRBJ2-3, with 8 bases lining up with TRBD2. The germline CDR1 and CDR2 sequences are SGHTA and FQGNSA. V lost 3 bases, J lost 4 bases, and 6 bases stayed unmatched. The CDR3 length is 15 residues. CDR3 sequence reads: CASSFQTGGPDTQYF. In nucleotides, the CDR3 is TGTGCCAGCAGCTTTCAAACGGGGGGGCCAGATACGCAGTATTTT.

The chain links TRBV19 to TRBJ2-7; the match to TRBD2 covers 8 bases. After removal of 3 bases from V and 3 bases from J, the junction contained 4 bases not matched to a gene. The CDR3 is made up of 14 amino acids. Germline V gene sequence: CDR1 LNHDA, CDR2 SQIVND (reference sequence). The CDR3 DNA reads TGTGCCAGTAGTATCCCGGGACTAGACTACGAGCAGTACTTC. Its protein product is CASSIPGLDYEQYF.

This chain's CDR3 is CSVVTGSNQPQHF. The CDR3 nucleotides read TGCAGCGTTGTGACAGGTAGCAATCAGCCCCAGCATTTT. The chain carries TRBV29-1 and TRBJ1-5; D is perhaps TRBD1 (6 bases). The V gene's germline CDR1 is SQVTM and CDR2 ANQGSEA. Deletions cut 4 bases from V and 0 bases from J, with 7 bases between. The CDR3 covers 13 residues. The full variable domain, rest sourced from reference TRBV29-1 and TRBJ1-5, is SAVISQKPSRDICQRGTSLTIQCQVDSQVTMMFWYRQQPGQSLTLIATANQGSEATYESGFVIDKFPISRPNLTFSTLTVSNMSPEDSSIYLCSVVTGSNQPQHFGDGTRLSIL.

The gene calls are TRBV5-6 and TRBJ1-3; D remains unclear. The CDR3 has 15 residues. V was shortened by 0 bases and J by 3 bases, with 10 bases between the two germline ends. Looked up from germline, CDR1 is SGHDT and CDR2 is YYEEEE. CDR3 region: CASSLVLSGGNTIYF. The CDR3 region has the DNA TGTGCCAGCAGCTTGGTCCTGAGCGGTGGAAACACCATATATTTT.

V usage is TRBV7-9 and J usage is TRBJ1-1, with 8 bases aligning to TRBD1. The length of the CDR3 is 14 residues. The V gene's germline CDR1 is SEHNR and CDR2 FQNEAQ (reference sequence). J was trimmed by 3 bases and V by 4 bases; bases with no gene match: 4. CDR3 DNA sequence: TGTGCCAGCAGCTGGCAGGGGGCTCACACTGAAGCTTTCTTT. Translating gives CASSWQGAHTEAFF.

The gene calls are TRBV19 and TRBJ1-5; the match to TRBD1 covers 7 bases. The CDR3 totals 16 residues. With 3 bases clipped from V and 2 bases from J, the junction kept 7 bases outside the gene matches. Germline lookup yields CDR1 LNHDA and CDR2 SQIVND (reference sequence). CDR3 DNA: TGTGCCAGTAGTATTTTGCTCGGGACAGGCAATCAGCCCCAGCATTTT. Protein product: CASSILLGTGNQPQHF.

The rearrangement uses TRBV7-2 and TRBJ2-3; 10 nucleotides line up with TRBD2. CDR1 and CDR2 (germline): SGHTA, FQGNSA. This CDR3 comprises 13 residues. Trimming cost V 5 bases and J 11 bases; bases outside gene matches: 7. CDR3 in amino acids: CASSKSGGAEQYF. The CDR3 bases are TGTGCCAGCAGCAAAAGCGGGGGGGCCGAGCAGTATTTT.

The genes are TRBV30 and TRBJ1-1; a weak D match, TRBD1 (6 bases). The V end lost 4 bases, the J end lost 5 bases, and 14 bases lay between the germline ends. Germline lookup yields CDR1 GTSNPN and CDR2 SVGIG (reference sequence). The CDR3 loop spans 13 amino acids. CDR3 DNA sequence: TGTGCCTGGACCCGACAGGCAGGTACTGAAGCTTTCTTT. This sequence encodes CAWTRQAGTEAFF. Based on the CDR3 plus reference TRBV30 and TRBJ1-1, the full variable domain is SQTIHQWPATLVQPVGSPLSLECTVEGTSNPNLYWYRQAAGRGLQLLFYSVGIGQISSEVPQNLSASRPQDRQFILSSKKLLLSDSGFYLCAWTRQAGTEAFFGQGTRLTVV.

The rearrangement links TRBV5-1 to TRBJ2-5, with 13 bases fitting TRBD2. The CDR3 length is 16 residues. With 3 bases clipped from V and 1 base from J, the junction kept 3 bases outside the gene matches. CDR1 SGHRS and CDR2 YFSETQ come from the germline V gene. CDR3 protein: CASSSGTSGVQETQYF. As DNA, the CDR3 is TGCGCCAGCAGCTCCGGGACTAGCGGGGTCCAAGAGACCCAGTACTTC.

As DNA, the CDR3 is TGTGCCAGCAGCCCGGGACTGTCCTCTGGGGCCAACGTCCTGACTTTC. The encoded protein is CASSPGLSSGANVLTF. This chain joins TRBV7-8 and TRBJ2-6; D may be TRBD2 (6 bases). Germline V gene data show CDR1 as SGHVS and CDR2 as FQNEAQ. Trimming stripped 5 bases from V and 0 bases from J, with 11 bases between. CDR3 length: 16 residues.

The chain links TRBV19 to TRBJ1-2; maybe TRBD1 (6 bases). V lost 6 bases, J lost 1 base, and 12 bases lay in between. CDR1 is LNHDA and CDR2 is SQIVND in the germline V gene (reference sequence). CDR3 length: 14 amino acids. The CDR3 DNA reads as TGTGCCAGTAGCCCCAGGGGTAATAACTATGGCTACACCTTC. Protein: CASSPRGNNYGYTF.

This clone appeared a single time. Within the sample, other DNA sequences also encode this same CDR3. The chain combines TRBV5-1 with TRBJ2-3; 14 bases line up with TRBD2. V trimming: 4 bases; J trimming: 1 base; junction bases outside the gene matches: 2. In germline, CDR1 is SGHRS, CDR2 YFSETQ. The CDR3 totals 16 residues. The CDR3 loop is CASSLTSGGGTDTQYF. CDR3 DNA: TGCGCCAGCAGCCTGACTAGCGGGGGGGGCACAGATACGCAGTATTTT.